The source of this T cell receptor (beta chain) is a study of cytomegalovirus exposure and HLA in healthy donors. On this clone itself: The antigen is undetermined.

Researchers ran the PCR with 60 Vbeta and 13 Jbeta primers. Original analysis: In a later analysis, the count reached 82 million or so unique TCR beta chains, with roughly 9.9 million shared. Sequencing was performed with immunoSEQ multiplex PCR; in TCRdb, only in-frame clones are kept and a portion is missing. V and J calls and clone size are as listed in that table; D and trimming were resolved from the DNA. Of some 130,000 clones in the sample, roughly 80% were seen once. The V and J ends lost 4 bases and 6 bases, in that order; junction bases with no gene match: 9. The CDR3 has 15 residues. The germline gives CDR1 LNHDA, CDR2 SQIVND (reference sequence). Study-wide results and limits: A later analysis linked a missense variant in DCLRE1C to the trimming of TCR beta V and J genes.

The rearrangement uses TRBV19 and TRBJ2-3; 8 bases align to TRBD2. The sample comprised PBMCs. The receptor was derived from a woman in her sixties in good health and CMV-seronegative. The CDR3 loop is CASSTGTSGADTQYF. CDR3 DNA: TGTGCCAGTAGTACCGGGACTAGTGGCGCGGATACGCAGTATTTT.